This TCR beta chain was sequenced in a study of high-grade serous ovarian cancer treatment subgroups. Whole-study findings and limits: CDR1 and CDR2 were left unanalyzed; analyses focused on CDR3.

Trimming cost V 3 bases and J 2 bases, with 10 bases left between them. CDR1 and CDR2 from the germline V gene are LNHDA and SQIVND (reference sequence). The CDR3 runs to 14 residues. Tumor samples were obtained before definitive surgery or chemotherapy. Sequencing was performed with immunoSEQ multiplex PCR; in TCRdb, only in-frame clones are kept and a portion is missing. Of tens of thousands of clones listed, roughly 80% were seen once; the top ten hold 2.1%. As to this clone: Its target is not known. This specimen includes other DNA sequences encoding the same CDR3.

Sequenced material: tumor tissue. This clonotype was obtained from a human donor with high-grade serous ovarian cancer. The chain combines TRBV19 with TRBJ1-1; no reliable D call. The CDR3, as DNA: TGTGCCAGTAGTATCCCCGGCCTAAACACTGAAGCTTTCTTT. Translation gives CASSIPGLNTEAFF.